Listed below are T cell receptor beta chains from one sample, sequenced in a study of metastatic and nonmetastatic thyroid tumors. TCRdb called clones again from the PCR reads with MiXCR. The sample lists about 93,000 clones, about 12% occurring once. Sequencing used blood. These receptors originate from a female donor with papillary thyroid cancer or a benign thyroid nodule (not recorded which). Some clones in this sample may be carry-over from other donors' samples. CDR3s leave out the opening cysteine and the closing phenylalanine or tryptophan. The order of the fields is V gene, D gene, CDR3 length, CDR3 protein. A D gene is named only where the DNA matches it firmly.

>TRBV28|NA|11
ASSLLGDTEAF
>TRBV11-2|NA|10
ASSVNTGELF
>TRBV19|TRBD2|14
ASSLGTSGSSVEQF
>TRBV11-2|NA|14
ASSPLEGYPNYGYT
>TRBV7-9|NA|10
ASSLSGNTIY
>TRBV24-1|NA|13
ATSDLTGFDNEQF
>TRBV5-5|NA|15
ASSLGDWGSFTDTQY
>TRBV6-5|NA|16
AIIRVRGLRSNTGELF
>TRBV4-1|TRBD1|13
ASSRGQGTNNEQF
>TRBV20-1|NA|12
SALSRGANTEAF
>TRBV6-2/TRBV6-3|TRBD1|11
ASRLGQVTEAF
>TRBV20-1|TRBD2|11
SAEREPYNEQF
>TRBV30|TRBD1|11
AWSVDRVTEAF
>TRBV5-1|TRBD2|13
ASSPGLAGGDTQY
>TRBV12-3/TRBV12-4|TRBD1|13
ASSPIRDSPYGYT
>TRBV7-9|TRBD1|16
ASSLEKTTGGIYNEQF
>TRBV12-3/TRBV12-4|TRBD1|14
ASSYDRQGATDTQY
>TRBV19|NA|12
ASSIGANTGELF
>TRBV5-1|NA|15
ASSLGRTRVSGNTIY
>TRBV4-3|TRBD1|14
ASSQATGGIAYGYT
>TRBV12-3/TRBV12-4|TRBD1|16
ASSFHLGTASGANVLT
>TRBV6-2/TRBV6-3|NA|12
ASSRQSSNQPQH
>TRBV18|NA|11
ASSPPGNYGYT
>TRBV7-2|NA|11
ASSLYSTDTQY
>TRBV20-1|NA|13
SARVASTSTDTQY
>TRBV4-1|TRBD2|15
ASSQDGKREVADTQY
>TRBV4-1|TRBD2|15
ASSQLPTSGRAAEQF
>TRBV6-1|TRBD1|15
ASSRPGTGGYNSPLH
>TRBV9|NA|13
ASSVDDTVGDTQY
>TRBV7-9|TRBD1|12
ASSVTGSNQPQH
>TRBV9|NA|13
ASSVVQVHTGELF
>TRBV5-4|TRBD2|13
ASSLVLAGRDEQY
>TRBV6-1|NA|12
ASSERGSTYEQY
>TRBV6-2/TRBV6-3|NA|10
ASIYVWYEQY
>TRBV6-2/TRBV6-3|TRBD2|12
ASSYSGTTYEQY
>TRBV27|NA|13
ASSSYNSNTGELF
>TRBV20-1|TRBD2|14
SGTSGELSSYNEQF
>TRBV19|NA|11
ASSITGYNEQF
>TRBV5-6|NA|12
ASSLDGGSTEAF
>TRBV11-2|NA|13
ASSLGESSYNEQF
>TRBV10-3|TRBD2|14
AISPSGTSNTGELF
>TRBV10-3|TRBD1|15
AISEGQGADGANVLT
>TRBV16|NA|10
ASSPTYQPQH
>TRBV7-2|TRBD2|18
ASSFPRGTSGAVSYNEQF
>TRBV28|NA|13
ASSPMEGSYNEQF
>TRBV4-3|NA|12
ASSQGRGREDLH
>TRBV4-2|NA|11
ASSQEWDSEQY
>TRBV6-1|NA|13
ASRELEPTTDTQY
>TRBV4-3|NA|13
ASSPQGMMNTEAF
>TRBV11-2|TRBD2|14
ASSRLAGEPTYEQY
>TRBV28|TRBD1|13
ASRSTPGQTYEQY
>TRBV20-1|TRBD2|12
SARLAGVVYEQY